The clone carrying this T cell receptor (beta chain) appeared a few times. Its antigen is undetermined. Peripheral blood genomic DNA, not sorted cells or RNA, was the template. The entry originates in a study of T cell repertoires in aging, cancer and after chemotherapy. Study details: Clear clonal overlap appeared across healthy donor samples taken over several months to years. The full dataset contained 7 million to 9.5 million TCR reads. Study conclusions and caveats: Age-matched healthy donors had significantly more diverse, less clonal blood TCR repertoires than untreated cancer patients. In each cancer cohort, median generation probability increased across chemotherapy, suggesting thymic output rebounded.

TRB rearrangements spanning V, D and J were amplified using mixed TRB-A/B primers. One entry per CDR3 protein results from TCRdb running MiXCR on the multiplex PCR reads. The table has about 5,000 distinct CDR3 sequences, roughly 24% seen once. The clonotype originates from a human donor in good health. Sequenced material: blood.

CDR3 sequence (DNA): TGTGCCTGGGTACACGATCCCGGAAACACCATATATTTT. This codes for CAWVHDPGNTIYF. This sequence joins TRBV30 and TRBJ1-3; D gene unclear. The CDR3 spans 13 residues. Germline-derived CDR1 and CDR2 are GTSNPN and SVGIG (reference sequence). Trimming removed 5 bases from V and 4 bases from J, with 12 bases in between.